The source of this TCR beta chain is a study of CD8+ T cells in alopecia areata. Study-wide points: With patients, TCR sharing proved less clear than in mice, a difference possibly related to HLA. A great number of expanded lesional clones endured in scalp and blood during tofacitinib. Alopecia totalis/universalis scalp especially showed more expanded CD8+ clones than normal scalp.

Extraction and reverse transcription of RNA yielded cDNA as the sequencing template. Assay used: immunoSEQ multiplex PCR; TCRdb lists only in-frame clones, some missing. The top ten hold around 1.8% of the sample, which has about 300,000 clones, roughly 64% seen once. The treatment: oral pan-JAK inhibitor, 5-10 mg twice daily. A FACSAria was used to sort CD4+ and CD8+ T cells. These cells came from PBMCs. Comments on this clone: The antigen is unknown.

Deletions cut 4 bases from V and 0 bases from J, with 10 bases between. This CDR3 contains 14 residues. Germline V CDR1 and CDR2: SGHTA, FQGNSA. The chain recombines TRBV7-2 with TRBJ2-7; perhaps TRBD2 as D (5 bases). The material was CD4+ T cells sorted from blood, obtained at week 24, from a patient treated with tofacitinib. This TCR was sampled from a human donor with alopecia areata. The CDR3 sequence: CASSYGESSYEQYF. The CDR3 nucleotides are TGTGCCAGCAGCTACGGGGAAAGCTCCTACGAGCAGTACTTC.